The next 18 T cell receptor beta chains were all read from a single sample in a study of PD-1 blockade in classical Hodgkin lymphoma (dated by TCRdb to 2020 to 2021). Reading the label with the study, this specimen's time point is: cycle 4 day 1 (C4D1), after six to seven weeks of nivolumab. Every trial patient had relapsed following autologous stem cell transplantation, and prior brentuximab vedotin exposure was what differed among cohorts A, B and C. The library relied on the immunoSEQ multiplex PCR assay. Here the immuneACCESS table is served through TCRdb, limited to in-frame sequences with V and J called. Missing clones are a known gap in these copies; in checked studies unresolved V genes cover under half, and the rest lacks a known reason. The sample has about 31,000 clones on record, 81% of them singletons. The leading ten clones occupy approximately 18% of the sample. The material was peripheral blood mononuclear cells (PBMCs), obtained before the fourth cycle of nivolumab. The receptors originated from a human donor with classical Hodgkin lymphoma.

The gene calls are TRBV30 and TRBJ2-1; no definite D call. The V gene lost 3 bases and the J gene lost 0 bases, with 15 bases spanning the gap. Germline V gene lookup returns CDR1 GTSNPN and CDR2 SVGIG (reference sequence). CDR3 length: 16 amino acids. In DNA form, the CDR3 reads TGTGCCTGGAGGGAGAACTTCAGGAGCTCCTACAATGAGCAGTTCTTC. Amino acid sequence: CAWRENFRSSYNEQFF.

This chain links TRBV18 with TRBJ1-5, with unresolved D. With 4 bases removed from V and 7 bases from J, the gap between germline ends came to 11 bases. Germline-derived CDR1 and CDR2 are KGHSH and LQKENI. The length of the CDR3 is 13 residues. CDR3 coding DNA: TGTGCCAGCTCACAGGAGACTAAACAGCCCCAGCATTTT. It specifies CASSQETKQPQHF.

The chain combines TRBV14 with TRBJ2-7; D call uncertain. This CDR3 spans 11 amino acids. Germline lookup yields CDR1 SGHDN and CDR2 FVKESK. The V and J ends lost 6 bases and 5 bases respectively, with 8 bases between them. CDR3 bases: TGTGCCAGCAGTATGGCCCACGAGCAGTACTTC. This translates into CASSMAHEQYF.

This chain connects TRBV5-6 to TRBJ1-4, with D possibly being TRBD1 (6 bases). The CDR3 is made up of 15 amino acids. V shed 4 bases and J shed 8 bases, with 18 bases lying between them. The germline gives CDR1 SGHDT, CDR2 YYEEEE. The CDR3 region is CASSPKGGFKEKLFF. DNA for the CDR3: TGTGCCAGCAGCCCAAAGGGGGGCTTCAAAGAAAAACTGTTTTTT.

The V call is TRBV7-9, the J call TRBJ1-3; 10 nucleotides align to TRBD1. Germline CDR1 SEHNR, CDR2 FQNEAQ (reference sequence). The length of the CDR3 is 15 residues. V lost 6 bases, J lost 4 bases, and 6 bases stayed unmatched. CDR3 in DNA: TGTGCCAGCAGATCCGGGACAGGGGTCGGAAACACCATATATTTT. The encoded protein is CASRSGTGVGNTIYF.

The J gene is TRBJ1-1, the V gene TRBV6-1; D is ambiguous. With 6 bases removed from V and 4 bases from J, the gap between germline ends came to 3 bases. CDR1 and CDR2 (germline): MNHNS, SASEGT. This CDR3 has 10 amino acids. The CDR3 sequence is CASRSTEAFF. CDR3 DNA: TGTGCCAGCAGGAGCACTGAAGCTTTCTTT.

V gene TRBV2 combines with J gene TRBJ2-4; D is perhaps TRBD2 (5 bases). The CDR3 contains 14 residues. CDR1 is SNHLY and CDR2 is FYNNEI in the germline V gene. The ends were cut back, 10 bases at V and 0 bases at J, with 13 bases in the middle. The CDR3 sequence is CATHGVLAKNIQYF. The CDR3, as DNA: TGTGCCACCCACGGGGTCCTAGCCAAAAACATTCAGTACTTC.

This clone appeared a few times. The CDR3 nucleotides read TGCGCCAGCAGCTTGGGACAGATGAACACTGAAGCTTTCTTT. This sequence encodes CASSLGQMNTEAFF. This chain connects TRBV5-1 to TRBJ1-1; D is perhaps TRBD1 (5 bases). Germline CDR1 and CDR2: SGHRS and YFSETQ. The CDR3 runs to 14 residues. The V end was cut by 0 bases, the J end by 0 bases, with 6 bases between.

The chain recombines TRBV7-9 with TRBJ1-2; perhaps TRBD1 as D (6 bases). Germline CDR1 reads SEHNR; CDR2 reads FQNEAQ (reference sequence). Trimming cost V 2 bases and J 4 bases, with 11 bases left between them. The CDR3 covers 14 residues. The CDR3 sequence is CASSLPAGVYGYTF. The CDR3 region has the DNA TGTGCCAGCAGCTTACCCGCAGGGGTCTATGGCTACACCTTC. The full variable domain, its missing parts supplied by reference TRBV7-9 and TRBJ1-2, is DTGVSQNPRHKITKRGQNVTFRCDPISEHNRLYWYRQTLGQGPEFLTYFQNEAQLEKSRLLSDRFSAERPKGSFSTLEIQRTEQGDSAMYLCASSLPAGVYGYTFGSGTRLTVV.

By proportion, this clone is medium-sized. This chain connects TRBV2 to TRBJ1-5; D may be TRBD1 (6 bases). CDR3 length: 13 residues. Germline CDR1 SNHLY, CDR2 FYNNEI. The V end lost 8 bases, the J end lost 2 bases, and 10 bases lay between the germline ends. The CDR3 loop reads CASHRTGNQPQHF. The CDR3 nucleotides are TGTGCCAGCCACCGGACAGGCAATCAGCCCCAGCATTTT.

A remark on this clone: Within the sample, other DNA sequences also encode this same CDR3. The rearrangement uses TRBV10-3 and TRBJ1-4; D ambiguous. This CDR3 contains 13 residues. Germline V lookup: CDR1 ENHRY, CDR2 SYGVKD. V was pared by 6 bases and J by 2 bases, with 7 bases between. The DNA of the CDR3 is TGTGCCATCAGAGGAACGACTAATGAAAAACTGTTTTTT. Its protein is CAIRGTTNEKLFF.

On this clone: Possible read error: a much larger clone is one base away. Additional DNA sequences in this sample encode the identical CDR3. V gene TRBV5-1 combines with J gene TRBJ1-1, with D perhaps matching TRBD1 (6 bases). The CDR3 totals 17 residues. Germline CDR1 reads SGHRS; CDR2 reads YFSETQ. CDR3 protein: CASSRTGQTTPNTEAFF. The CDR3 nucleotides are TGCGCCAGCAGTCGGACCGGACAGACCACCCCGAACACTGAAGCCTTCTTT.

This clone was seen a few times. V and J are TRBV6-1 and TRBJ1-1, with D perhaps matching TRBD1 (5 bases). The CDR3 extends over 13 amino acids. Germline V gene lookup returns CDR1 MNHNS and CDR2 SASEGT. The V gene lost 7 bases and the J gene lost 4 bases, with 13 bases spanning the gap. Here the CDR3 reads CASTWAGGTEAFF. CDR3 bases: TGTGCCAGCACCTGGGCTGGGGGCACTGAAGCTTTCTTT.

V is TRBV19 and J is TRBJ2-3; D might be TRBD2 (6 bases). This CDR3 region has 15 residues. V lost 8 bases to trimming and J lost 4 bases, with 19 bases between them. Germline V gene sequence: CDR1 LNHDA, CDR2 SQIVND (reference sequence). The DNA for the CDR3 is TGTGCCAGTCGCCCCGTTGGGCGGGAAGCAGATACGCAGTATTTT. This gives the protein CASRPVGREADTQYF.

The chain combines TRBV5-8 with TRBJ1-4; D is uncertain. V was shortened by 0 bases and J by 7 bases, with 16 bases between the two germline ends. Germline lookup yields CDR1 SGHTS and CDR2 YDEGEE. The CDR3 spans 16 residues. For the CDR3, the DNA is TGTGCCAGCAGCTTGGGATCGGGAGGATTTTTTGAAAAACTGTTTTTT. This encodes CASSLGSGGFFEKLFF. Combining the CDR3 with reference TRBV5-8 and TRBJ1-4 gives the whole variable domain EAGVTQSPTHLIKTRGQQATLRCSPISGHTSVYWYQQALGLGLQFLLWYDEGEERNRGNFPPRFSGRQFPNYSSELNVNALELEDSALYLCASSLGSGGFFEKLFFGSGTQLSVL.

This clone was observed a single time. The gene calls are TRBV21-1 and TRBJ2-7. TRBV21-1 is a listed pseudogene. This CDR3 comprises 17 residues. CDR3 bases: TGTGCCAGCAGCAAAGTGGCAAAGCCGACCTCGACCTACGAGCAGTACTTC. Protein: CASSKVAKPTSTYEQYF.

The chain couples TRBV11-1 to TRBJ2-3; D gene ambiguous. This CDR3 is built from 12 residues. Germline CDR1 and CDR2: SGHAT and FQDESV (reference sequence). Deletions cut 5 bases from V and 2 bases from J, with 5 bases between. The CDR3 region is CASSKSTDTQYF. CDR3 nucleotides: TGTGCCAGCAGCAAATCCACAGATACGCAGTATTTT. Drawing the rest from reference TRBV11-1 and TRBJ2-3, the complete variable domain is EAEVAQSPRYKITEKSQAVAFWCDPISGHATLYWYRQILGQGPELLVQFQDESVVDDSQLPKDRFSAERLKGVDSTLKIQPAELGDSAMYLCASSKSTDTQYFGPGTRLTVL.

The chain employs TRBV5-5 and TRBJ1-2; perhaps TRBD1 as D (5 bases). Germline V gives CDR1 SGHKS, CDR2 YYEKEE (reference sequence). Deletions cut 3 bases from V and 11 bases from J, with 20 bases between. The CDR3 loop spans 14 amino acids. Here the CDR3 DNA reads TGTGCCAGCAGCTCCGGGGACGGCTACCCAGGTTACACCTTC. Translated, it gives CASSSGDGYPGYTF.